These 13 T cell receptor beta chains were sequenced from one sample in a study of sequential checkpoint blockade in melanoma. Treatment reported: randomized to nivolumab then ipilimumab (arm A) or the reverse (arm B). The repertoire was sequenced with immunoSEQ multiplex PCR; TCRdb's copy has only in-frame clones and lacks some. Counted here are roughly 4,500 clones, 24% occurring once; the ten biggest clones make up about 31%. Here the sequenced sample was tumor tissue (inferred from file names), taken from a patient given nivolumab and ipilimumab in sequence. These receptors originate from a human donor with melanoma.

This chain links TRBV19 with TRBJ1-6, with D unresolved. The CDR3 has 15 amino acids. V was clipped by 6 bases and J by 0 bases, with 9 bases between them. Looked up from germline, CDR1 is LNHDA and CDR2 is SQIVND (reference sequence). The DNA for the CDR3 is TGTGCCAGTAGAACGGATGGCTCCTATAATTCACCCCTCCACTTT. Its protein product is CASRTDGSYNSPLHF.

This clone came up a few times. The gene calls are TRBV6-8 and TRBJ2-3; a possible D gene is TRBD2 (6 bases). Per germline, CDR1 MNHGY and CDR2 SAAAGT. The CDR3 totals 15 residues. Deletions cut 0 bases from V and 0 bases from J, with 7 bases between. The CDR3: CASSYSGTSTDTQYF. CDR3 coding DNA: TGTGCCAGCAGTTACTCCGGGACTAGCACAGATACGCAGTATTTT.

This clone was seen a few times. CDR3 coding DNA: TGTGCCAGCAGCCAAGACGTGACACGAGAGCAGTTCTTC. Residues: CASSQDVTREQFF. The chain has TRBV14 and TRBJ2-1; no definite D call. The ends were cut back, 0 bases at V and 10 bases at J, with 10 bases in the middle. The CDR3 is 13 amino acids. CDR1 is SGHDN and CDR2 is FVKESK in the germline V gene.

This clone was observed at least ten times. The chain links TRBV11-3 to TRBJ2-7; D is unclear. There are 15 residues in the CDR3. V was pared by 7 bases and J by 2 bases, with 18 bases between. Germline values: CDR1 SGHNT, CDR2 YENEEA. DNA for the CDR3: TGTGCCAGCAACCTATATCTGGTTGGGCCCTACGAGCAGTACTTC. Protein sequence: CASNLYLVGPYEQYF.

This chain links TRBV6-8 with TRBJ1-5; D not certain. The V end lost 6 bases, the J end lost 0 bases, and 15 bases lay between the germline ends. The CDR3 loop spans 16 amino acids. Germline V CDR1 and CDR2: MNHGY, SAAAGT. The CDR3 sequence is CASSNLLRDSNQPQHF. For the CDR3, the DNA is TGTGCCAGCAGCAACCTTCTCCGGGATAGCAATCAGCCCCAGCATTTT.

This clone appeared a few times. The V and J genes are TRBV2 and TRBJ1-5; D gene ambiguous. V lost 3 bases and J lost 0, with 9 bases in between. Germline V lookup: CDR1 SNHLY, CDR2 FYNNEI. The CDR3 length is 15 residues. CDR3 coding DNA: TGTGCCAGCAGTGAGGTCCGGGATAGCAATCAGCCCCAGCATTTT. It specifies CASSEVRDSNQPQHF.

J is TRBJ2-7 and V is TRBV10-3, with 7 bases lining up with TRBD2. The CDR3 has 16 amino acids. Germline trimming cut 0 bases from V and 5 bases from J; bases unmatched to any gene: 10. Germline V CDR1 and CDR2: ENHRY, SYGVKD. Written as DNA, the CDR3 is TGTGCCATCAGTGAGTCGAGAGCGGGGAGTTCCCACGAGCAGTACTTC. Its protein is CAISESRAGSSHEQYF.

This clone has only a few counts. The chain links TRBV11-3 to TRBJ1-4; weak D call: TRBD1 (5 bases). The CDR3 is 16 residues long. V was pared by 3 bases and J by 4 bases, with 15 bases between. The germline gives CDR1 SGHNT, CDR2 YENEEA. The CDR3 loop reads CASSLVGGGGNEKLFF. For the CDR3, the DNA is TGTGCCAGCAGCTTGGTTGGGGGGGGAGGTAATGAAAAACTGTTTTTT.

The chain is built from TRBV11-3 and TRBJ2-7; the D gene is possibly TRBD1 (6 bases). The CDR3 runs 16 residues. Germline lookup yields CDR1 SGHNT and CDR2 YENEEA. The V end lost 3 bases, the J end lost 6 bases, and 21 bases lay between the germline ends. The CDR3 spells CASSFGGSLRLLEQYF. The CDR3 DNA is TGTGCCAGCAGCTTTGGGGGCTCCCTCCGCCTACTCGAGCAGTACTTC.

This clone ranks as medium-sized. CDR3 in DNA: TGTGCCAGCAGCATTTCGGGCGGGGCGCCCTCCTACGAGCAGTACTTC. The encoded protein is CASSISGGAPSYEQYF. The chain has TRBV11-3 and TRBJ2-7; TRBD2 is a possible D gene (6 bases). Germline CDR1 is SGHNT and CDR2 is YENEEA. The CDR3 runs 16 residues. V lost 5 bases, J lost 0 bases, and 17 bases lay in between. Drawing the rest from reference TRBV11-3 and TRBJ2-7, the complete variable domain is EAGVVQSPRYKIIEKKQPVAFWCNPISGHNTLYWYLQNLGQGPELLIRYENEEAVDDSQLPKDRFSAERLKGVDSTLKIQPAELGDSAVYLCASSISGGAPSYEQYFGPGTRLTVT.

This clone is deemed medium-sized (0.01 to 0.1%). The CDR3 region has the DNA TGTGCCAGCAGCATAGCGGGGGGGCCCACAGATACGCAGTATTTT. It translates to CASSIAGGPTDTQYF. J is TRBJ2-3 and V is TRBV9; 11 positions agree with TRBD2. V dropped 4 bases and J dropped 2; count of bases not matched to a gene: 3. Looked up from germline, CDR1 is SGDLS and CDR2 is YYNGEE. CDR3 length: 15 residues.

This chain links TRBV30 with TRBJ2-5; possible D gene TRBD1, 6 bases. CDR1 and CDR2 from the germline V gene are GTSNPN and SVGIG (reference sequence). The ends were cut back, 3 bases at V and 5 bases at J, with 16 bases in the middle. The CDR3 is made up of 14 amino acids. The CDR3 sequence is CAWRLTGPWETQYF. In DNA, the CDR3 is TGTGCCTGGAGATTGACAGGACCTTGGGAGACCCAGTACTTC.

This sequence joins TRBV11-3 and TRBJ2-2, with TRBD2 matching over 10 bases. The germline V gene encodes CDR1 SGHNT and CDR2 YENEEA. The CDR3 is 17 amino acids. Trimming at V came to 3 bases and at J to 5 bases, leaving 9 bases not matched to a gene. In DNA, the CDR3 is TGTGCCAGCAGCTTGGGGAGTGGACTAGCGGTTACCGGGGAGCTGTTTTTT. Residues: CASSLGSGLAVTGELFF.